This T cell receptor beta chain was found in a study of T cell repertoires in cytomegalovirus infection. TCRdb passed the reads through MiXCR, listing each CDR3 protein once. The sample lists about 190,000 distinct CDR3 sequences, 28% occurring once. This clonotype was detected a few times. Its antigen is not known. General study findings and limits: HLA-C-restricted TCR beta clonotypes specific for CMV led the ex vivo response.

Germline V gene lookup returns CDR1 SGHVS and CDR2 FQNEAQ. Trimming left V 4 bases short and J 6 bases short, with 8 bases between. The CDR3 has 12 amino acids. The TCR sequence derives from a human donor in good health (CMV status not recorded). Some clones in this sample may be carry-over from other donors' samples. The sample taken for sequencing was PBMCs. J is TRBJ2-3 and V is TRBV7-8; tentative D call: TRBD2 (6 bases). CDR3 region: CASSWDFDTQYF. The CDR3 DNA is TGTGCCAGCAGCTGGGACTTTGATACGCAGTATTTT.